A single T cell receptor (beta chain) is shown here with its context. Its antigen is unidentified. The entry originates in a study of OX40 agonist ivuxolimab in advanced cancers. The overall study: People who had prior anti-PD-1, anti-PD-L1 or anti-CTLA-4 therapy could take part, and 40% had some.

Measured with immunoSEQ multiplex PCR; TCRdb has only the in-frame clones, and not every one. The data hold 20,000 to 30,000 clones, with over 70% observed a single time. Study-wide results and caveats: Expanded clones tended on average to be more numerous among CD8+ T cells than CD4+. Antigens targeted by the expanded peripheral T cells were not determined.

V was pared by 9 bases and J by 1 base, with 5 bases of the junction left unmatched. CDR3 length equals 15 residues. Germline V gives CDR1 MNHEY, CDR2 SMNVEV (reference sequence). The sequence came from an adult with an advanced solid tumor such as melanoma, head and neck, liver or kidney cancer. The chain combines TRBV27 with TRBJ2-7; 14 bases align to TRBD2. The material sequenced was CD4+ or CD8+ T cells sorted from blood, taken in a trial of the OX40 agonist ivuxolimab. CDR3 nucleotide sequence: TGTGCCAGGGTGGGGACTAGCGGGAGATCCTACGAGCAGTACTTC. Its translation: CARVGTSGRSYEQYF.